Presented here are 3 T cell receptor beta chains from one specimen sequenced in a study of T cells in localized non-small cell lung cancer (dated by TCRdb to 2019 to 2021). Receptor libraries were prepared by the immunoSEQ multiplex PCR assay. Sourced from immuneACCESS, this table was stored by TCRdb with only in-frame sequences that have V and J called. A share of the clones is absent; for the studies checked, an unresolved V gene accounts for under half, and the remainder has no known explanation. Present in this sample are tens of thousands of clones, 88% of which were seen just once. The top ten clonotypes cover 20% to 25% of the sample. Sequenced here: peripheral blood, sampled before any cancer treatment. These receptors were taken from a woman aged 35 to 69 with stage I squamous cell lung carcinoma.

The chain is built from TRBV5-1 and TRBJ2-1; the D gene is possibly TRBD2 (6 bases). The CDR3 runs 15 residues. From germline, CDR1 is SGHRS and CDR2 YFSETQ. Between the trimmed V and J ends, which lost 1 base and 4 bases, there was a span of 12 bases. CDR3 bases: TGCGCCAGCAGCTTGAGAAGCGGGCCTTACAATGAGCAGTTCTTC. This encodes CASSLRSGPYNEQFF.

The rearrangement links TRBV2 to TRBJ2-7; D tentatively fits TRBD1 or TRBD2 (6 bases each). From germline, CDR1 is SNHLY and CDR2 FYNNEI. This CDR3 contains 13 residues. The ends were cut back, 8 bases at V and 3 bases at J, with 14 bases in the middle. CDR3 bases: TGTGCCAGCTCGGAGGGGGTAGGCTACGAGCAGTACTTC. It codes for CASSEGVGYEQYF. Filled out from reference TRBV2 and TRBJ2-7, the complete variable domain reads EPEVTQTPSHQVTQMGQEVILRCVPISNHLYFYWYRQILGQKVEFLVSFYNNEISEKSEIFDDQFSVERPDGSNFTLKIRSTKLEDSAMYFCASSEGVGYEQYFGPGTRLTVT.

The chain is built from TRBV9 and TRBJ2-3, with TRBD2 matching 11 bases. V shed 0 bases, J shed 3 bases, and the junction held 6 bases outside the gene matches. The CDR3 loop spans 17 amino acids. Germline V gives CDR1 SGDLS, CDR2 YYNGEE. This CDR3 is CASSVVALAGGTDTQYF. The CDR3 region has the DNA TGTGCCAGCAGCGTAGTTGCCCTAGCGGGGGGTACAGATACGCAGTATTTT.